The rows below give T cell receptor beta chains drawn from one sample of a study of blood T cell repertoires in COVID-19. Only in-frame clones appear in the TCRdb table, and some are missing; sequencing was by immunoSEQ multiplex PCR. This table has more than 85,000 clones, roughly 82% appearing once. Sequencing input: peripheral blood. The receptor source for this set is a man in his fifties or sixties with acute or convalescent COVID-19. CDR3s include the opening cysteine and the closing phenylalanine or tryptophan. The order of the fields is clone size, J gene, V gene, D gene, CDR3 protein, CDR3 DNA. D genes are given only for firm matches. A clone size is listed for some rows: how often the clone was seen (once, few, many), or a class if it is expanded.

abundance: .; j_gene: TRBJ2-7; v_gene: TRBV6-5; d_gene: .; CDR3aa: CASSYRLTGKIGEQYF; CDR3nt: TGTGCCAGCAGTTACCGCTTAACCGGGAAAATCGGGGAGCAGTACTTC
abundance: .; j_gene: TRBJ2-3; v_gene: TRBV5-4; d_gene: .; CDR3aa: CASSFPGVATDTQYF; CDR3nt: TGTGCCAGCAGCTTTCCCGGGGTGGCCACAGATACGCAGTATTTT
abundance: .; j_gene: TRBJ1-2; v_gene: TRBV19; d_gene: .; CDR3aa: CASTIVGGRASIYGYTF; CDR3nt: TGTGCCAGTACCATTGTCGGGGGGCGAGCATCTATATATGGCTACACCTTC
abundance: .; j_gene: TRBJ2-3; v_gene: TRBV5-6; d_gene: TRBD2; CDR3aa: CASSPGTSGRTSTDTQYF; CDR3nt: TGTGCCAGCAGCCCCGGGACTAGCGGGAGAACAAGCACAGATACGCAGTATTTT
abundance: .; j_gene: TRBJ1-2; v_gene: TRBV2; d_gene: .; CDR3aa: CASSARTDNYGYTF; CDR3nt: TGTGCCAGCAGTGCACGGACAGACAACTATGGCTACACCTTC
abundance: .; j_gene: TRBJ2-3; v_gene: TRBV4-3; d_gene: .; CDR3aa: CASSQEASRDTQYF; CDR3nt: TGCGCCAGCAGCCAAGAGGCCTCCAGGGATACGCAGTATTTT
abundance: .; j_gene: TRBJ2-2; v_gene: TRBV11-2; d_gene: TRBD2; CDR3aa: CASSRRLAGSSTGELFF; CDR3nt: TGTGCCAGCAGCCGTAGACTAGCGGGGTCCAGCACCGGGGAGCTGTTTTTT
abundance: .; j_gene: TRBJ1-6; v_gene: TRBV28; d_gene: .; CDR3aa: CASSYRESPLHF; CDR3nt: TGTGCCAGCAGTTACAGGGAGTCACCCCTCCACTTT
abundance: .; j_gene: TRBJ1-1; v_gene: TRBV3-1/TRBV3-2; d_gene: TRBD1; CDR3aa: CASSQRADRGRGKTEAFF; CDR3nt: TGTGCCAGCAGCCAAAGGGCCGACAGGGGGAGAGGGAAAACTGAAGCTTTCTTT
abundance: few; j_gene: TRBJ1-3; v_gene: TRBV4-3; d_gene: .; CDR3aa: CASSQEFMGISRGNTIYF; CDR3nt: TGCGCCAGCAGCCAAGAGTTTATGGGAATATCTCGGGGGAACACCATATATTTT
abundance: .; j_gene: TRBJ2-3; v_gene: TRBV27; d_gene: TRBD1; CDR3aa: CASSSVGQPGRTQYF; CDR3nt: TGTGCCAGCAGTTCTGTGGGACAGCCGGGCCGTACGCAGTATTTT
abundance: .; j_gene: TRBJ1-5; v_gene: TRBV5-1; d_gene: .; CDR3aa: CASSLGGGNQPQHF; CDR3nt: TGCGCCAGCAGCTTGGGCGGAGGAAATCAGCCCCAGCATTTT
abundance: .; j_gene: TRBJ2-1; v_gene: TRBV7-2; d_gene: TRBD1; CDR3aa: CASSKQATGRSYNEQFF; CDR3nt: TGTGCCAGCAGCAAACAGGCGACAGGGAGATCTTACAATGAGCAGTTCTTC
abundance: few; j_gene: TRBJ1-2; v_gene: TRBV27; d_gene: .; CDR3aa: CASSLLPGVGRSGYTF; CDR3nt: TGTGCCAGCAGTTTACTCCCCGGGGTGGGGAGGAGCGGCTACACCTTC
abundance: .; j_gene: TRBJ1-2; v_gene: TRBV27; d_gene: .; CDR3aa: CASSSTAFTGFGYTF; CDR3nt: TGTGCCAGCAGTTCGACAGCTTTTACGGGTTTTGGCTACACCTTC
abundance: .; j_gene: TRBJ1-4; v_gene: TRBV4-2; d_gene: .; CDR3aa: CASSPVVGTDEKLFF; CDR3nt: TGTGCCAGCAGCCCCGTTGTGGGGACTGATGAAAAACTGTTTTTT